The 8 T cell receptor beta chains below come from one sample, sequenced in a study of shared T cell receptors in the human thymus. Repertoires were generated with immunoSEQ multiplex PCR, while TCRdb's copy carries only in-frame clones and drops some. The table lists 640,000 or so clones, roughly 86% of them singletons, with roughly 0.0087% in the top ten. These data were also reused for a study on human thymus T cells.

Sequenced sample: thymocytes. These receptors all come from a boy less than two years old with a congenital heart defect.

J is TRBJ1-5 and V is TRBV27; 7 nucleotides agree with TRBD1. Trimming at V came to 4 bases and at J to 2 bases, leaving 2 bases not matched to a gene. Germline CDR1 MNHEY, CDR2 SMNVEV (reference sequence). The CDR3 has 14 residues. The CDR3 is CASSSGGRNQPQHF. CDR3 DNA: TGTGCCAGCAGTTCAGGGGGGCGCAATCAGCCCCAGCATTTT.

CDR3 nucleotides: TGTGCCAGCAGCGATAAAGGACAGGTTGGGAAACAAGAGACCCAGTACTTC. This gives the protein CASSDKGQVGKQETQYF. The rearrangement joins TRBV9 to TRBJ2-5; 7 bases are shared with TRBD1. With V trimmed by 3 bases and J by 2 bases, 13 bases remained unmatched. Looked up from germline, CDR1 is SGDLS and CDR2 is YYNGEE. The CDR3 contains 17 residues.

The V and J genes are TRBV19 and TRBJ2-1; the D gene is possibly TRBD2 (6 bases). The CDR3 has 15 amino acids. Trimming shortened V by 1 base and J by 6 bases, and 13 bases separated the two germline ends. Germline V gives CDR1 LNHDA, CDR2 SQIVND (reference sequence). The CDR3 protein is CASSIVPVGGNEQFF. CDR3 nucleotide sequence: TGTGCCAGTAGTATAGTCCCAGTGGGAGGCAATGAGCAGTTCTTC.

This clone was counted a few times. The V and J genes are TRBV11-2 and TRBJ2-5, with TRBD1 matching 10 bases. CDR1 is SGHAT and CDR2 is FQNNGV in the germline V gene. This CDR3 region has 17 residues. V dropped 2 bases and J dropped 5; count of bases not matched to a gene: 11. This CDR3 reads CASSLNGDRGQEETQYF. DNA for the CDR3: TGTGCCAGCAGCTTAAATGGAGACAGGGGGCAGGAGGAGACCCAGTACTTC.

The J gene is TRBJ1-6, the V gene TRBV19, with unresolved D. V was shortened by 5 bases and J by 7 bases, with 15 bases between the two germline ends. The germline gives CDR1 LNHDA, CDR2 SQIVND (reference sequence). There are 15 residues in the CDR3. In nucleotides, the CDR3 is TGTGCCAGTAGTCCGCCTTACATGTGGAATTCACCCCTCCACTTT. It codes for CASSPPYMWNSPLHF.

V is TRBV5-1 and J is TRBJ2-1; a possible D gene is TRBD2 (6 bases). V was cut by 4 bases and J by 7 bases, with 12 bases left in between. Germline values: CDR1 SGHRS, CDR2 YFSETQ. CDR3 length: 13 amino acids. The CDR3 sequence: CASSAGRENEQFF. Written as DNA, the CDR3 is TGCGCCAGCAGCGCGGGACGAGAAAATGAGCAGTTCTTC.

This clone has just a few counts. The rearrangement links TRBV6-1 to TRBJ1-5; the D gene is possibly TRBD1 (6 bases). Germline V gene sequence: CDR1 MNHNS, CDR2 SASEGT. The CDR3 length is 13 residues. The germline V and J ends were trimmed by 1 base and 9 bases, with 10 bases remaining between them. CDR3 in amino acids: CASSEEGGRPQHF. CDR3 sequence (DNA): TGTGCCAGCAGTGAAGAAGGGGGACGGCCCCAGCATTTT.

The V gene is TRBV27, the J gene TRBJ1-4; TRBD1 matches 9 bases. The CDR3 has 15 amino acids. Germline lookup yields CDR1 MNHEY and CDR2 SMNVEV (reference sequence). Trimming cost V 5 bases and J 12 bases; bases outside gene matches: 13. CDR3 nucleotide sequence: TGTGCCAGCAGTCCCTCTTCCGGGACAGGGATGGAACTGTTTTTT. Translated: CASSPSSGTGMELFF.